A single sample gave rise to the 20 T cell receptor beta chains below, sequenced in a study of T cell responses to AZD1222 COVID-19 vaccine. Some clones are missing from TCRdb's copy, which holds only in-frame ones; the method was immunoSEQ multiplex PCR. The sample has around 150,000 clones, 80% to 95% seen once. The starting material was peripheral blood, obtained 28 days after the second AZD1222 dose. The receptor set was obtained from an adult who received the AZD1222 COVID-19 vaccine.

J is TRBJ1-5 and V is TRBV7-9; D gene uncertain. CDR1 is SEHNR and CDR2 is FQNEAQ in the germline V gene (reference sequence). V shed 6 bases and J shed 2 bases, with 11 bases lying between them. This CDR3 spans 14 amino acids. The CDR3 DNA reads as TGTGCCAGCAGTCCACCTGGGGGCAATCAGCCCCAGCATTTT. It yields the protein CASSPPGGNQPQHF.

About this clone: The junction departs from the called germline gene at one end, perhaps through a read error. The CDR3 coding sequence is TGCGCCCTTGAAAGAGCGCGTGAGACCCAGTACTTC. Amino acids: CALERARETQYF. The chain has TRBV5-8 and TRBJ2-5; D remains ambiguous. There are 12 residues in the CDR3. The germline V gene has CDR1 SGHTS and CDR2 YDEGEE.

The chain carries TRBV5-1 and TRBJ2-1; D gene unclear. This CDR3 contains 13 residues. V was cut by 4 bases and J by 5 bases, with 10 bases left in between. In germline, CDR1 is SGHRS, CDR2 YFSETQ. CDR3 sequence reads: CASSTGRHNEQFF. DNA for the CDR3: TGCGCCAGCAGCACCGGCAGGCACAATGAGCAGTTCTTC.

The J gene is TRBJ1-2, the V gene TRBV9; 8 bases line up with TRBD1. The junction had 4 bases not matched to a gene; V was cut back by 0 bases and J by 0 bases. The CDR3 runs 16 residues. Germline assignment: CDR1 SGDLS and CDR2 YYNGEE. The CDR3, as DNA: TGTGCCAGCAGCGTAGTGGACAGGGTGGCTAACTATGGCTACACCTTC. This encodes CASSVVDRVANYGYTF.

The V and J genes are TRBV5-6 and TRBJ2-7; D is uncertain. V lost 2 bases and J lost 2, with 8 bases in between. This CDR3 is built from 13 residues. Germline lookup yields CDR1 SGHDT and CDR2 YYEEEE. The CDR3 DNA is TGTGCCAGCAGCTTTGCTAAGACCTACGAGCAGTACTTC. It is translated as CASSFAKTYEQYF.

The rearrangement uses TRBV2 and TRBJ2-7; TRBD1 matches at 8 bases. The CDR3 covers 14 residues. CDR1 and CDR2 (germline): SNHLY, FYNNEI. Unmatched junction bases numbered 4, after V lost 1 base and J lost 5 bases. This CDR3 reads CASSEENRGNEQYF. CDR3 nucleotide sequence: TGTGCCAGCAGTGAAGAAAACAGGGGGAACGAGCAGTACTTC. Together with reference TRBV2 and TRBJ2-7, the CDR3 gives the full variable domain: EPEVTQTPSHQVTQMGQEVILRCVPISNHLYFYWYRQILGQKVEFLVSFYNNEISEKSEIFDDQFSVERPDGSNFTLKIRSTKLEDSAMYFCASSEENRGNEQYFGPGTRLTVT.

The J gene is TRBJ1-1, the V gene TRBV6-4; D is perhaps TRBD1 (6 bases). V was pared by 8 bases and J by 5 bases, with 12 bases between. Germline loops: CDR1 MRHNA, CDR2 SNTAGT. This CDR3 region has 12 residues. The CDR3 protein is CASAGVRTEAFF. The CDR3 DNA reads as TGTGCCAGCGCAGGGGTTAGGACTGAAGCTTTCTTT.

The gene calls are TRBV27 and TRBJ1-4, with D unclear. The CDR3 extends over 14 amino acids. The germline CDR1 and CDR2 sequences are MNHEY and SMNVEV (reference sequence). The V end lost 5 bases, the J end lost 2 bases, and 9 bases lay between the germline ends. CDR3 DNA: TGTGCCAGCAGTCCACGCCGGACTAATGAAAAACTGTTTTTT. It translates to CASSPRRTNEKLFF. The complete variable domain, with remaining parts taken from reference TRBV27 and TRBJ1-4, reads EAQVTQNPRYLITVTGKKLTVTCSQNMNHEYMSWYRQDPGLGLRQIYYSMNVEVTDKGDVPEGYKVSRKEKRNFPLILESPSPNQTSLYFCASSPRRTNEKLFFGSGTQLSVL.

This clone was recorded once. The chain joins TRBV2 to TRBJ2-3; D might be TRBD1 or TRBD2, each matching 6 bases. The CDR3 extends over 15 amino acids. Germline loops: CDR1 SNHLY, CDR2 FYNNEI. Trimming cost V 3 bases and J 4 bases, with 14 bases left between them. The CDR3 here is CASSDIRRGADTQYF. The CDR3 DNA reads as TGTGCCAGCAGTGATATACGGAGGGGGGCAGATACGCAGTATTTT.

The rearrangement uses TRBV6-1 and TRBJ1-1; TRBD1 might be the D (5 bases). Germline CDR1 reads MNHNS; CDR2 reads SASEGT. V was trimmed by 4 bases and J by 4 bases, leaving 19 bases between them. The CDR3 is 16 residues long. CDR3 residues: CASSAPGRGWGTEAFF. CDR3 nucleotides: TGTGCCAGCAGTGCCCCGGGAAGGGGATGGGGCACTGAAGCTTTCTTT.

This chain joins TRBV6-4 and TRBJ2-7; 8 positions match TRBD2. V trimming: 4 bases; J trimming: 3 bases; junction bases outside the gene matches: 11. The germline V gene has CDR1 MRHNA and CDR2 SNTAGT. CDR3 length: 16 residues. The CDR3 protein is CASSGLLAERNYEQYF. The CDR3 nucleotides read TGTGCCAGCAGTGGTCTACTAGCGGAGAGAAACTACGAGCAGTACTTC.

This clone has more than one count but fewer than ten. The chain employs TRBV5-1 and TRBJ2-7; D is undetermined. Germline-derived CDR1 and CDR2 are SGHRS and YFSETQ. V dropped 3 bases and J dropped 0 bases, with 10 bases sitting between them. The CDR3 loop spans 14 amino acids. The CDR3 sequence: CASSSYFNSYEQYF. In DNA form, the CDR3 reads TGCGCCAGCAGCTCGTACTTCAACTCCTACGAGCAGTACTTC.

The rearrangement joins TRBV30 to TRBJ2-7; 11 bases line up with TRBD2. J lost 0 bases, V lost 4 bases, and 11 bases had no gene match. Germline CDR1 is GTSNPN and CDR2 is SVGIG (reference sequence). This CDR3 contains 17 residues. The CDR3 reads CAWTQGTTSGSSYEQYF. The DNA for the CDR3 is TGTGCCTGGACCCAAGGAACCACTAGCGGGAGCTCCTACGAGCAGTACTTC.

This rearrangement joins TRBV5-1 to TRBJ2-7; TRBD1 matches 8 bases. From germline, CDR1 is SGHRS and CDR2 YFSETQ. This CDR3 is built from 15 residues. Germline trimming cut 7 bases from V and 5 bases from J; bases unmatched to any gene: 14. In nucleotides, the CDR3 is TGCGCCAGCTCTACTCCGACAGGGGTTTTCAACGAGCAGTACTTC. It is translated as CASSTPTGVFNEQYF.

The V gene is TRBV5-5, the J gene TRBJ1-1; D call uncertain. V was shortened by 0 bases and J by 4 bases, with 4 bases between the two germline ends. In germline, CDR1 is SGHKS, CDR2 YYEKEE (reference sequence). This CDR3 is 12 amino acids long. CDR3: CASSLVATEAFF. The CDR3 DNA is TGTGCCAGCAGCTTGGTGGCCACTGAAGCTTTCTTT.

The J gene is TRBJ2-1, the V gene TRBV7-2, with D tentatively TRBD1 (6 bases). The CDR3 sequence is 14 residues long. V gave up 2 bases and J gave up 4 bases, with 9 bases separating them. CDR1 and CDR2 (germline): SGHTA, FQGNSA. The CDR3 loop is CASSLTGSYNEQFF. The CDR3 nucleotides read TGTGCCAGCAGCTTAACAGGGTCTTACAATGAGCAGTTCTTC.

The chain recombines TRBV7-8 with TRBJ2-1; D perhaps matches TRBD1 (5 bases). This CDR3 spans 15 amino acids. The germline V gene has CDR1 SGHVS and CDR2 FQNEAQ. V gave up 0 bases and J gave up 3 bases, with 9 bases separating them. The CDR3 DNA sequence: TGTGCCAGCAGCTTAGCAGGGGCTTTCTACAATGAGCAGTTCTTC. Translation: CASSLAGAFYNEQFF.

The CDR3 region is CASSWGHMNTEAFF. Here the CDR3 DNA reads TGCGCCAGCAGCTGGGGACACATGAACACTGAAGCTTTCTTT. The J gene is TRBJ1-1, the V gene TRBV5-1; tentative D call: TRBD1 (6 bases). The CDR3 loop spans 14 amino acids. Trimming took 3 bases from V and 0 from J, leaving 9 bases between them. The germline gives CDR1 SGHRS, CDR2 YFSETQ.

This clone was seen only a few times. The rearrangement uses TRBV13 and TRBJ1-1; no clear D gene. The V end was cut by 4 bases, the J end by 1 base, with 10 bases between. Germline values: CDR1 PRHDT, CDR2 FYEKMQ (reference sequence). There are 14 residues in the CDR3. The CDR3 DNA reads as TGTGCCAGCAGCTCTCTGGGTCCGAACACTGAAGCTTTCTTT. This gives the protein CASSSLGPNTEAFF.

CDR3 coding DNA: TGTGCCAGCAGCTTAGGCGTCGCCTATGGCTACACCTTC. The encoded protein is CASSLGVAYGYTF. This chain uses TRBV11-2 with TRBJ1-2; no reliable D call. V shed 1 base and J shed 4 bases, with 7 bases lying between them. Germline CDR1 and CDR2: SGHAT and FQNNGV. The CDR3 has 13 residues.